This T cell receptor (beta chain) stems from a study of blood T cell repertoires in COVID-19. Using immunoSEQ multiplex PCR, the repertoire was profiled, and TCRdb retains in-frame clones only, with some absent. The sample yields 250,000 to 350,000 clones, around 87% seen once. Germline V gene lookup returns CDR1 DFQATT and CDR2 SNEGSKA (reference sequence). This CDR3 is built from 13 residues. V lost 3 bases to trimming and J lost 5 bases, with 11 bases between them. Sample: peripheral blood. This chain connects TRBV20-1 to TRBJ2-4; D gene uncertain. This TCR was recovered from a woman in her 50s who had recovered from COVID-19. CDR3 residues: CSASREPENIQYF. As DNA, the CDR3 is TGCAGTGCTAGTCGCGAGCCCGAAAACATTCAGTACTTC.